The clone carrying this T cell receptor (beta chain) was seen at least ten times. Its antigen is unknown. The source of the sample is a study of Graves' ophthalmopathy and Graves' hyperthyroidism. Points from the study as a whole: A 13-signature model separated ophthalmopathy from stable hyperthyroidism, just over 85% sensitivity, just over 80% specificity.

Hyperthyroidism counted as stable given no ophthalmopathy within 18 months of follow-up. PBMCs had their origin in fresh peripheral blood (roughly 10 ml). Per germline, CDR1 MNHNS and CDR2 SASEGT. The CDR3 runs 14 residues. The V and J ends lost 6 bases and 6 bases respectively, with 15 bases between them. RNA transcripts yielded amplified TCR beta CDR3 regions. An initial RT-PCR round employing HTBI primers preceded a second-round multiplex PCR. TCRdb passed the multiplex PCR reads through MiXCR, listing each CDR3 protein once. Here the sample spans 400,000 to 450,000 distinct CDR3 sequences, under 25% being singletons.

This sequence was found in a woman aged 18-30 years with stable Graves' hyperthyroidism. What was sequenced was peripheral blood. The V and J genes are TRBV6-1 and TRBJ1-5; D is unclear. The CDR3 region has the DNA TGTGCCAGCAGATCCTTTTTTGGGATTCAGCCCCAGCATTTT. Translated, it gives CASRSFFGIQPQHF.